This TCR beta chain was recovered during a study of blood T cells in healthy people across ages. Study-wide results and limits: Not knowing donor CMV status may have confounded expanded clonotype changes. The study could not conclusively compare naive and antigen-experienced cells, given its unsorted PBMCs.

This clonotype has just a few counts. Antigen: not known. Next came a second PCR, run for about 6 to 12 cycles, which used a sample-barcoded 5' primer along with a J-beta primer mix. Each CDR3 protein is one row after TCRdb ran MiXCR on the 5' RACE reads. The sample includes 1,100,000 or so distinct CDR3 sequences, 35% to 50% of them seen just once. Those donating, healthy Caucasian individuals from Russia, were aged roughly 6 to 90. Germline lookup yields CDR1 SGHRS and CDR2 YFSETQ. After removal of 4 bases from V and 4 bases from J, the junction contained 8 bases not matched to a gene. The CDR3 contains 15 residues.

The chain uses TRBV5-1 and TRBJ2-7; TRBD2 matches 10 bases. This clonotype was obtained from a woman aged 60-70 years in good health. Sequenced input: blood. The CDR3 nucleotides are TGCGCCAGCAGCCACCTAGCGGGAGTAGAATACGAGCAGTACTTC. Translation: CASSHLAGVEYEQYF.